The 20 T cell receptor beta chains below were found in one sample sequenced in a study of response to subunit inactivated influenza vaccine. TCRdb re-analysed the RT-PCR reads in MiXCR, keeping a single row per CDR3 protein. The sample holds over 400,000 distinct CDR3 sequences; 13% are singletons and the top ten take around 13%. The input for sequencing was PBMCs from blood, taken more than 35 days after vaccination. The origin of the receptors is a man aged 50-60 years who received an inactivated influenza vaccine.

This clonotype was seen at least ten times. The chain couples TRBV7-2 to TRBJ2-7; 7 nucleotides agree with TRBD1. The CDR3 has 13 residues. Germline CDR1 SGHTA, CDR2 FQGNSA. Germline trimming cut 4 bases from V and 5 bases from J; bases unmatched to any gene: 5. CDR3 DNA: TGTGCCAGCAGCTCTAACAGGGGCGACGAGCAGTACTTC. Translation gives CASSSNRGDEQYF.

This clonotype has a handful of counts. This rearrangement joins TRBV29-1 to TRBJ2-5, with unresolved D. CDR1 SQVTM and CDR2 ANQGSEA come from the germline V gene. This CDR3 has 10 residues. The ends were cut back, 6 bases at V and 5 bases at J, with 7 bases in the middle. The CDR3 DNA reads TGCAGCGTCCTCGGGGAGACCCAGTACTTC. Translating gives CSVLGETQYF. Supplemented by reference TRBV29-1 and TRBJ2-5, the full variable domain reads SAVISQKPSRDICQRGTSLTIQCQVDSQVTMMFWYRQQPGQSLTLIATANQGSEATYESGFVIDKFPISRPNLTFSTLTVSNMSPEDSSIYLCSVLGETQYFGPGTRLLVL.

CDR3 sequence reads: CASSRIWTGPSYEQYF. The CDR3 DNA follows: TGTGCCAGCAGCCGAATTTGGACAGGGCCTTCCTACGAGCAGTACTTC. V and J are TRBV6-2 or TRBV6-3 and TRBJ2-7, with 8 bases identical to TRBD1. Germline V gene lookup returns CDR1 MNHEY and CDR2 SVGEGT. This CDR3 region has 16 residues. V lost 6 bases and J lost 1; bases outside the gene matches: 11.

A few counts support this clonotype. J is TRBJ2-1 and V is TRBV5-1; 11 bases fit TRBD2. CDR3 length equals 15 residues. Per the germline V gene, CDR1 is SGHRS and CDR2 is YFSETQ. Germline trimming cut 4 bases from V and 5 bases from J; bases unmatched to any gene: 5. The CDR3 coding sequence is TGCGCCAGCAGCCGACTAGCGGGAACAAACAATGAGCAGTTCTTC. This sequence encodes CASSRLAGTNNEQFF.

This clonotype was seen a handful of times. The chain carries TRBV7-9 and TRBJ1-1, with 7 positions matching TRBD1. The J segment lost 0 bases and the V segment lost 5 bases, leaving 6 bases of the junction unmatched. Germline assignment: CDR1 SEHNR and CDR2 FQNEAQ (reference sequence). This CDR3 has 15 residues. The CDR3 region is CASSRSDRMNTEAFF. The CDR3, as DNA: TGTGCCAGCAGCCGGTCGGACAGGATGAACACTGAAGCTTTCTTT.

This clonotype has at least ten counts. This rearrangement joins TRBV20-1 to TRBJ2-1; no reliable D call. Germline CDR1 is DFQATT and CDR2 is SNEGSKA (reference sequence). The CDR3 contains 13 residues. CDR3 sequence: CSELRRPNNEQFF. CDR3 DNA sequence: TGCAGCGAACTCCGACGGCCAAACAATGAGCAGTTCTTC.

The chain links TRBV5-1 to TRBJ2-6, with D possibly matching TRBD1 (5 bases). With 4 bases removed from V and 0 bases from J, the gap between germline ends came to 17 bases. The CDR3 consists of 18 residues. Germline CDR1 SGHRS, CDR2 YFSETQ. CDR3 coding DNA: TGCGCCAGCAGCATCACGACAGTTCCAACCTCTGGGGCCAACGTCCTGACTTTC. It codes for CASSITTVPTSGANVLTF.

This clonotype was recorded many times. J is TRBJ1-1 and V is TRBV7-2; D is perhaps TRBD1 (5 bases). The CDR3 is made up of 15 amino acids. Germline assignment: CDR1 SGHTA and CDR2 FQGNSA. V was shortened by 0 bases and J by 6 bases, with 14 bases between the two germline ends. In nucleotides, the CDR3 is TGTGCCAGCAGCTTAGCGTGGCAGGGTAACTCTGAAGCTTTCTTT. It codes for CASSLAWQGNSEAFF.

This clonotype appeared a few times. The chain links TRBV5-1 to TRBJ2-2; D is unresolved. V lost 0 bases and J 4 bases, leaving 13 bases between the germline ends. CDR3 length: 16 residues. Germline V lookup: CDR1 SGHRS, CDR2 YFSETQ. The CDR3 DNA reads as TGCGCCAGCAGCTTGGCCTTTGTGGGGTCCACCGGGGAGCTGTTTTTT. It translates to CASSLAFVGSTGELFF.

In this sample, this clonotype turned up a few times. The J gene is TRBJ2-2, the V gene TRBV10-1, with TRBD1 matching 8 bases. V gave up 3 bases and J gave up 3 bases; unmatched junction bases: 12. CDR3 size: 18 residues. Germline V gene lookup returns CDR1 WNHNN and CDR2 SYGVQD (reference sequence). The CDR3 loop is CASSDFSMSGGDTGELFF. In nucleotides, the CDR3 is TGCGCCAGCAGTGATTTTTCAATGTCAGGGGGCGACACCGGGGAGCTGTTTTTT.

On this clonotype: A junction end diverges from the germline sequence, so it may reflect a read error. The CDR3 sequence: CACSRWTSGYQETQYF. As DNA, the CDR3 is TGTGCCTGCAGCCGATGGACTAGCGGGTACCAAGAGACCCAGTACTTC. This chain links TRBV3-1 with TRBJ2-5, with 11 bases fitting TRBD2. The germline CDR1 and CDR2 sequences are LGHDT and YNNKEL (reference sequence). This CDR3 spans 16 amino acids.

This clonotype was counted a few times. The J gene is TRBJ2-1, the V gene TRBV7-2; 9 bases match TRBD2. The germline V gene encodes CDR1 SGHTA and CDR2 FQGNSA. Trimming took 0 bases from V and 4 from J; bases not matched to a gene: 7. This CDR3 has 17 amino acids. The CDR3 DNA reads TGTGCCAGCAGCTTAGCGTGGTCTAGCGGGGCATACAATGAGCAGTTCTTC. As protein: CASSLAWSSGAYNEQFF.

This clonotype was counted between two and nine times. The CDR3 spells CASSQVGGLSEQYF. The CDR3 region has the DNA TGTGCCAGCAGCCAAGTCGGGGGATTGAGCGAGCAGTACTTC. The genes are TRBV3-1 and TRBJ2-7; a possible D gene is TRBD2 (6 bases). Germline V gene lookup returns CDR1 LGHDT and CDR2 YNNKEL (reference sequence). CDR3 size: 14 residues. Trimming removed 1 base from V and 6 bases from J, with 13 bases in between.

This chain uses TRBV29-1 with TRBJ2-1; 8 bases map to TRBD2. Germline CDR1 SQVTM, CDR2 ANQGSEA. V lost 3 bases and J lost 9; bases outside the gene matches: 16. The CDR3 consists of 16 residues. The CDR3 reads CSVDSRLGLVAAEQFF. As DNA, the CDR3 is TGCAGCGTTGACTCCAGACTGGGACTAGTGGCGGCTGAGCAGTTCTTC.

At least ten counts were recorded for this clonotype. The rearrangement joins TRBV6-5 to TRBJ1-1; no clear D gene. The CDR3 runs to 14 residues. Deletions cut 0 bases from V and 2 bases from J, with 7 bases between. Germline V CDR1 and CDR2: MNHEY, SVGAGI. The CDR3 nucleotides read TGTGCCAGCAGTTACTCGTCCCTAAACACTGAAGCTTTCTTT. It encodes CASSYSSLNTEAFF.

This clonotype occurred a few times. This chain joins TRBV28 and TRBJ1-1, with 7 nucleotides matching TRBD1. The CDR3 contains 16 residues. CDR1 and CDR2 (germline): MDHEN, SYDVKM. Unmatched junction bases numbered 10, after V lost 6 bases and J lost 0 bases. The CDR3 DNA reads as TGTGCCAGCAGGACACAGGGGTGGGTGATGAACACTGAAGCTTTCTTT. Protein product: CASRTQGWVMNTEAFF.

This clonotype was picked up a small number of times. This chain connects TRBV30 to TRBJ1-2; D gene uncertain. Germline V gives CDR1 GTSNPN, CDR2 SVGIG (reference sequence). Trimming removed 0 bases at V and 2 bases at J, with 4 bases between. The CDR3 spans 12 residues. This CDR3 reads CAWSVPNYGYTF. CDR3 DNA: TGTGCCTGGAGTGTACCCAACTATGGCTACACCTTC.

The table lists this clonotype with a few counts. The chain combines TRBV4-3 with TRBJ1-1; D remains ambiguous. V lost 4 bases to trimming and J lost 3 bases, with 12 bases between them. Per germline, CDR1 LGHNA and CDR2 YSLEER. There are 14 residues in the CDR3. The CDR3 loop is CASSLGLSDTEAFF. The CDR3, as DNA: TGCGCCAGCAGCCTAGGACTGTCGGACACTGAAGCTTTCTTT.

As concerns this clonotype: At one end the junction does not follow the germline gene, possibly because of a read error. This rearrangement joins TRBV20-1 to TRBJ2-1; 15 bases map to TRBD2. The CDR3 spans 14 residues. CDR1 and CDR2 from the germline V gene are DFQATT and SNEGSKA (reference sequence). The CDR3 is CSARETGTSGGLVF. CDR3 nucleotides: TGCAGTGCTAGAGAGACCGGGACTAGCGGGGGGCTTGTCTTC.

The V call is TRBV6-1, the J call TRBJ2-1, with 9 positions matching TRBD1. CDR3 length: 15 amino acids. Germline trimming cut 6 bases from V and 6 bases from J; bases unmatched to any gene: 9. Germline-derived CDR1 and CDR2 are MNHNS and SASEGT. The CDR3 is CASSPGTGTLNEQFF. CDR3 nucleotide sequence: TGTGCCAGCAGCCCCGGGACAGGGACACTCAATGAGCAGTTCTTC.